The source of this T cell receptor (beta chain) is a study of control samples from healthy donors and cancer patients. Only in-frame clones appear in the TCRdb table, and some are missing; sequencing was by immunoSEQ multiplex PCR. The table includes 70,000 to 80,000 clones, 85% to 90% detected once. This CDR3 region has 14 residues. The trim removed 5 bases at V and 4 bases at J, leaving 4 bases unmatched. CDR1 SGHTA and CDR2 FQGNSA come from the germline V gene. The chain recombines TRBV7-2 with TRBJ2-1; 8 bases are shared with TRBD1. The sequence was obtained from a woman aged 55 to 70 with head and neck cancer. The sequencing input was PBMCs. The CDR3: CASSRTGNYNEQFF. In DNA form, the CDR3 reads TGTGCCAGCAGCCGGACAGGGAATTACAATGAGCAGTTCTTC.